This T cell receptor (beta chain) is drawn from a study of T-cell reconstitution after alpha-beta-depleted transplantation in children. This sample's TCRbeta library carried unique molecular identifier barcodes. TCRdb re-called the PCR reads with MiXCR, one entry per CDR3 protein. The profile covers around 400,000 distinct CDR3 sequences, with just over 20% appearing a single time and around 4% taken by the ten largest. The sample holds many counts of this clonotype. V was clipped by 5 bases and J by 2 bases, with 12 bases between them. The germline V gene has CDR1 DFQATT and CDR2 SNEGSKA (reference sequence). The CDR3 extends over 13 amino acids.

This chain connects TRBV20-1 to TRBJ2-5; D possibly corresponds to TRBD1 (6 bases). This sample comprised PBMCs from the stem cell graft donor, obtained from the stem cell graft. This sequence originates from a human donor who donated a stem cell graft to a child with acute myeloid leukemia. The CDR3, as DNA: TGCAGTGCTCCAGACAGGCCACAAGAGACCCAGTACTTC. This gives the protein CSAPDRPQETQYF.